Included here is one T cell receptor beta chain sequence, with context. The sample is drawn from a study of T cell responses to AZD1222 COVID-19 vaccine. The data were produced by immunoSEQ multiplex PCR, yet TCRdb's version contains in-frame clones alone and is incomplete. This table holds 150,000 to 200,000 clones, around 90% found once. Both about-4-week and about-12-week second-dose recipients were combined. The CDR3 covers 13 residues. The trim removed 5 bases at V and 5 bases at J, leaving 3 bases unmatched. V gene TRBV12-3 or TRBV12-4 combines with J gene TRBJ1-2; 9 bases are shared with TRBD1. This TCR derives from an adult who received the AZD1222 COVID-19 vaccine. The sequencing used peripheral blood, collected 28 days after the second AZD1222 dose. The CDR3 spells CASSPGQGYGYTF. CDR3 nucleotides: TGTGCCAGCAGTCCGGGACAGGGTTATGGCTACACCTTC.